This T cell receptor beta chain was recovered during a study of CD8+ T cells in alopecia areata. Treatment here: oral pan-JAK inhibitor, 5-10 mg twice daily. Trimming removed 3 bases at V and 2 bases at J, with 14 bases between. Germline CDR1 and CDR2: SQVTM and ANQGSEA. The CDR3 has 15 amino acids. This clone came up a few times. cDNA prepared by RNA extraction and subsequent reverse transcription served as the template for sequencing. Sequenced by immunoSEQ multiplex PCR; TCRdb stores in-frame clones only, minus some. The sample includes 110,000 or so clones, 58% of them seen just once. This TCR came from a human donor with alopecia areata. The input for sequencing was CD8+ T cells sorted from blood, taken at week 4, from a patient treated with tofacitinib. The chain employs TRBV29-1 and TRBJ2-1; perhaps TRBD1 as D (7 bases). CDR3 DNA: TGCAGCGTTGATCTGCGCAGGGGGGCCTACAATGAGCAGTTCTTC. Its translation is CSVDLRRGAYNEQFF.